This T cell receptor beta chain was sequenced for a study of blood T cell repertoires in COVID-19. Trimming left V 0 bases short and J 5 bases short, with 10 bases between. The V gene's germline CDR1 is LGHDT and CDR2 YNNKEL (reference sequence). This CDR3 spans 14 amino acids. The repertoire was sequenced with immunoSEQ multiplex PCR; TCRdb's copy has only in-frame clones and lacks some. The data show under 95,000 clones, about 80% seen once. The source is a man in his 60s with active or convalescent COVID-19. Sample: peripheral blood. The gene calls are TRBV3-1 (or the pseudogene TRBV3-2) and TRBJ1-1; the D gene is possibly TRBD1 (5 bases). As DNA, the CDR3 is TGTGCCAGCAGCCAAGAGGGTGCAGGGACTGAAGCTTTCTTT. Translation: CASSQEGAGTEAFF.